Each of the 8 T cell receptor beta chains below was sequenced from the same sample in a study of control samples from healthy donors and cancer patients (dated by TCRdb to the early 2020s). Library prep was done by the immunoSEQ multiplex PCR assay. The table was pulled from immuneACCESS by TCRdb, which kept in-frame rearrangements only. Such tables lose some clones; where checked, under half of the loss comes from unresolved V genes, and the rest has no known cause. The sample profile shows about 110,000 clones; approximately 87% of them were found once. The ten top clones hold around 4% of the sample. The sequenced sample was PBMCs. The receptors come from a woman in her sixties with lung cancer.

The CDR3 DNA is TGTGCCAGCAGCTTATCAACGAGCGGGAGGCCCTACAATGAGCAGTTCTTC. Translating gives CASSLSTSGRPYNEQFF. The chain is built from TRBV7-3 and TRBJ2-1; 9 nucleotides agree with TRBD2. V trimming: 2 bases; J trimming: 2 bases; junction bases outside the gene matches: 7. The CDR3 consists of 17 residues. The germline V gene has CDR1 SGHTA and CDR2 FQGTGA.

This clone showed up just a few times. J is TRBJ1-2 and V is TRBV12-3 or TRBV12-4; D is unresolved. V lost 6 bases, J lost 6 bases, and 11 bases lay in between. The CDR3 consists of 12 residues. In nucleotides, the CDR3 is TGTGCCAGCAGCCGATATGGGAATGGCTACACCTTC. It is translated as CASSRYGNGYTF.

This chain links TRBV3-1 (or the pseudogene TRBV3-2) with TRBJ2-1, with a tentative D call TRBD1 (6 bases). The CDR3 consists of 14 residues. Germline assignment: CDR1 LGHDT and CDR2 YNNKEL (reference sequence). V shed 0 bases and J shed 12 bases, with 15 bases lying between them. The CDR3 region is CASSQETGVQGQFF. The DNA of the CDR3 is TGTGCCAGCAGCCAAGAGACAGGAGTCCAAGGGCAGTTCTTC.

The rearrangement links TRBV6-5 to TRBJ1-2, with 8 bases identical to TRBD1. The CDR3 has 16 amino acids. V was clipped by 2 bases and J by 0 bases; unmatched bases: 5. The germline V gene has CDR1 MNHEY and CDR2 SVGAGI. DNA for the CDR3: TGTGCCAGCAGTTACGGATACAGGGGGGCTAACTATGGCTACACCTTC. Translating it yields CASSYGYRGANYGYTF.

The chain has TRBV4-1 and TRBJ2-3; 11 bases fit TRBD2. V was clipped by 5 bases and J by 0 bases; unmatched bases: 7. The V gene's germline CDR1 is MGHRA and CDR2 YSYEKL. There are 17 residues in the CDR3. The CDR3 here is CASSEGASGGSTDTQYF. CDR3 bases: TGCGCCAGCAGCGAAGGGGCTAGCGGGGGGAGCACAGATACGCAGTATTTT.

The chain links TRBV5-1 to TRBJ1-1; unclear D gene. This CDR3 has 14 amino acids. Germline CDR1 reads SGHRS; CDR2 reads YFSETQ. Trimming removed 0 bases at V and 4 bases at J, with 10 bases between. CDR3 nucleotides: TGCGCCAGCAGCTTGGGAGTTTTGTCCACTGAAGCTTTCTTT. Protein product: CASSLGVLSTEAFF.

This clone was recorded only once. The chain has TRBV6-5 and TRBJ1-2, with TRBD1 as a possible D gene (6 bases). V shed 10 bases and J shed 7 bases, with 19 bases lying between them. Germline values: CDR1 MNHEY, CDR2 SVGAGI. The CDR3 is made up of 13 amino acids. DNA for the CDR3: TGTGCCACCGTACAGGGTCGGCCTACTGGCTACACCTTC. Protein: CATVQGRPTGYTF.

The chain recombines TRBV2 with TRBJ1-1, with D possibly TRBD1 on 6 matching bases. CDR1 and CDR2 from the germline V gene are SNHLY and FYNNEI. The CDR3 is 13 residues long. Trimming removed 8 bases at V and 0 bases at J, with 10 bases between. The chain's CDR3 is CASAGTLNTEAFF. CDR3 DNA sequence: TGTGCCAGCGCTGGGACATTGAACACTGAAGCTTTCTTT.